This is a list of T cell receptor beta chains from one sample in a study of neurological immune-mediated disorders. Using its own MiXCR run on the 5' RACE reads, TCRdb lists one record per CDR3 protein. Among 85,000 to 90,000 distinct CDR3 sequences listed, under 4.5% were seen once. The sample consisted of PBMCs. These receptors were obtained from a woman between 50 and 59 years old with multiple sclerosis. The CDR3 runs from the conserved cysteine through the conserved F or W. A D gene is named only where the DNA matches it firmly. Only some rows state a clone size, as once, few, many or a class for expanded clones.

j_call clone_size v_call d_call cdr3_aa cdr3_nt
TRBJ2-1 many TRBV5-8 TRBD2 CASSSGLAHEQFF TGTGCCAGCAGCTCCGGACTAGCGCATGAGCAGTTCTTC
TRBJ1-5 many TRBV5-1 - CASSLQGNQPQHF TGCGCCAGCAGCCTGCAGGGCAATCAGCCCCAGCATTTT
TRBJ2-1 many TRBV3-1 - CASSRHNHGNEQFF TGTGCCAGCAGCCGCCATAACCACGGGAATGAGCAGTTCTTC
TRBJ2-7 many TRBV7-9 - CASSLQGHEQYF TGTGCCAGCAGCTTACAGGGTCACGAGCAGTACTTC
TRBJ2-7 many TRBV3-1 TRBD1 CASSQSGQGIYEQYF TGTGCCAGCAGCCAATCGGGACAGGGGATCTACGAGCAGTACTTC
TRBJ2-5 many TRBV7-2 - CASSAGRAETQYF TGTGCCAGCAGCGCCGGACGAGCGGAGACCCAGTACTTC
TRBJ2-5 many TRBV7-2 TRBD1 CASSSRQGAKTQYF TGTGCCAGCAGCTCCCGACAGGGGGCAAAGACCCAGTACTTC
TRBJ1-1 many TRBV28 - CASSLLSTEAFF TGTGCCAGCAGTTTATTAAGCACTGAAGCTTTCTTT
TRBJ2-1 many TRBV15 - CATSRDGFHNEQFF TGTGCCACCAGCAGAGATGGCTTCCACAATGAGCAGTTCTTC
TRBJ1-6 few TRBV18 - CASSPVTVAGSDNSTLNF TGTGCCAGCTCACCTGTAACGGTAGCAGGAAGCGATAATTCAACCCTCAACTTT
TRBJ2-7 many TRBV10-2 - CASSERQEQYF TGCGCCAGCAGTGAAAGGCAAGAGCAGTACTTC
TRBJ1-2 many TRBV12-3/TRBV12-4 - CASSLGVGRGANYGYTF TGTGCCAGCAGTTTAGGGGTAGGGAGGGGAGCTAACTATGGCTACACCTTC
TRBJ2-1 many TRBV12-3/TRBV12-4 TRBD2 CASSLSGLARDEQFF TGTGCCAGCAGTTTATCGGGACTAGCGAGGGATGAGCAGTTCTTC
TRBJ1-6 - TRBV25-1 - CASSEYRGGTTLNF TGTGCCAGCAGTGAATACCGGGGAGGGACCACCCTCAACTTT
TRBJ2-1 many TRBV10-3 - CAISESAAFTFF TGTGCCATCAGTGAGTCGGCGGCTTTCACGTTCTTC
TRBJ2-5 many TRBV5-6 - CASSLANGVNGETQYF TGTGCCAGCAGCTTGGCCAATGGGGTTAACGGGGAGACCCAGTACTTC
TRBJ2-2 many TRBV4-3 TRBD2 CASSLGPGGVNTGELFF TGCGCCAGCAGCCTCGGACCCGGGGGGGTAAACACCGGGGAGCTGTTTTTT
TRBJ2-5 many TRBV20-1 TRBD2 CSASSAGGGAIETQYF TGCAGTGCTAGCTCTGCAGGCGGGGGGGCCATCGAGACCCAGTACTTC
TRBJ2-5 many TRBV14 - CASSWVSQETQYF TGTGCCAGCAGCTGGGTCAGCCAAGAGACCCAGTACTTC
TRBJ2-3 many TRBV20-1 - CSARDGGGPGYF TGCAGTGCTAGAGATGGGGGGGGCCCGGGGTATTTT
TRBJ2-1 many TRBV7-8 - CASSSTRSSYNEQFF TGTGCCAGCAGCTCTACTAGGAGCTCCTACAATGAGCAGTTCTTC
TRBJ1-4 many TRBV6-4 - CASSEMAGRHEKLFF TGTGCCAGCAGTGAAATGGCAGGGCGGCATGAAAAACTGTTTTTT
TRBJ2-3 many TRBV7-2 TRBD2 CASSFSGTSTDTQYF TGTGCCAGCAGCTTTAGCGGGACTAGCACAGATACGCAGTATTTT
TRBJ1-5 many TRBV27 TRBD1 CASSPRQGGSNQPQHF TGTGCCAGCAGTCCTAGACAGGGGGGTTCGAATCAGCCCCAGCATTTT
TRBJ2-1 many TRBV3-1 - CASSQDRWGNEQFF TGTGCCAGCAGCCAAGATCGGTGGGGGAATGAGCAGTTCTTC
TRBJ2-7 many TRBV29-1 - CSVGLRGVSEQYF TGCAGCGTTGGTCTCAGGGGGGTGAGCGAGCAGTACTTC
TRBJ1-1 few TRBV11-2 - CASSLGSEGSMNTEAFF TGTGCCAGCAGCTTAGGAAGTGAGGGAAGTATGAACACTGAAGCTTTCTTT
TRBJ1-5 - TRBV7-8 - CASSVDSTYKTQNF TGTGCCAGCAGCGTCGACAGTACCTATAAGACCCAGAATTTT
TRBJ1-2 many TRBV7-2 TRBD1 CASSAERTGSGYTF TGTGCCAGCAGCGCTGAACGGACAGGGTCGGGCTACACCTTC
TRBJ2-2 many TRBV18 TRBD2 CASSPPRGGLGTGELFF TGTGCCAGCTCACCCCCGCGGGGGGGTCTTGGCACCGGGGAGCTGTTTTTT
TRBJ2-1 many TRBV10-3 - CAIIGSNNEQFF TGTGCCATCATAGGGTCAAACAATGAGCAGTTCTTC
TRBJ1-6 many TRBV7-3 - CASSFRSNSPLHF TGTGCCAGCAGCTTTCGTTCTAATTCACCCCTCCACTTT
TRBJ2-5 many TRBV5-1 - CASSFTLRAGIPETQYF TGCGCCAGCAGCTTCACCCTGCGGGCAGGGATCCCAGAGACCCAGTACTTC
TRBJ2-5 many TRBV5-5 TRBD1 CASSSAGTDEQETQYF TGTGCCAGCAGCTCAGCCGGGACAGATGAACAAGAGACCCAGTACTTC
TRBJ1-1 - TRBV5-1 - CASRPRGGLDTEAFF TGCGCCAGCAGGCCCCGGGGAGGGCTCGACACTGAAGCTTTCTTT